The entry below gives a single TCR beta chain sequence along with its context. These data are taken from a study of cytomegalovirus exposure and HLA in healthy donors. Produced via immunoSEQ multiplex PCR; TCRdb's table is partial and in-frame only. The repertoire holds about 220,000 clones, with around 90% as singletons. Germline CDR1 and CDR2: MNHNY and SVGAGI (reference sequence). V was pared by 3 bases and J by 8 bases, with 20 bases between. The CDR3 is made up of 16 amino acids. The rearrangement joins TRBV6-6 to TRBJ2-1, with TRBD2 as a possible D gene (6 bases). Sequenced input: PBMCs. The sequence was collected from a woman in her late teens or twenties in good health and CMV-seronegative. CDR3 sequence (DNA): TGTGCCAGCAGTTATTTGGAGACTAGTCATTCCGATGAGCAGTTCTTC. Its translation is CASSYLETSHSDEQFF.